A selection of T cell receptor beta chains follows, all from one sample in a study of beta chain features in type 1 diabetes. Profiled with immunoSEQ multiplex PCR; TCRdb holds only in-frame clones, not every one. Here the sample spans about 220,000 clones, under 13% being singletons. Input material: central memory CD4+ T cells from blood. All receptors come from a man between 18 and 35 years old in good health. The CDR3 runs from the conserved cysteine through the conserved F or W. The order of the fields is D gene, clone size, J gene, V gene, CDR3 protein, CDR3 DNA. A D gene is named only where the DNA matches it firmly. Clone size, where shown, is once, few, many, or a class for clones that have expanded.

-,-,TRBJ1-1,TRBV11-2,CASSSLRDKDPGRAFF,TGTGCCAGCAGCTCCCTTAGGGACAAGGACCCAGGACGCGCTTTCTTT
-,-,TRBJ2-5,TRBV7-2,CASRPRAQETQYF,TGTGCCAGCAGACCGAGGGCCCAGGAGACCCAGTACTTC
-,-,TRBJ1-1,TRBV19,CASSANRVWNTEAFF,TGTGCCAGTAGTGCGAACAGGGTTTGGAACACTGAAGCTTTCTTT
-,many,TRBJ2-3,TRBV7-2,CASSLEVAVNTDTQYF,TGTGCCAGCAGCTTAGAAGTAGCGGTCAACACAGATACGCAGTATTTT
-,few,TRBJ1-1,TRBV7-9,CASSEGRLSAFF,TGTGCCAGCAGCGAGGGGAGGTTGTCCGCTTTCTTT
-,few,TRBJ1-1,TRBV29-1,CSEVGNTEAFF,TGCAGCGAGGTTGGGAACACTGAAGCTTTCTTT
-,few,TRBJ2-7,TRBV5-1,CASSLIPETEHEQYF,TGCGCCAGCAGCTTGATACCAGAAACGGAACACGAGCAGTACTTC
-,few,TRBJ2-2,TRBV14,CASSQVVRGRRELFF,TGTGCCAGCAGCCAAGTTGTCAGGGGCCGACGGGAGCTGTTTTTT
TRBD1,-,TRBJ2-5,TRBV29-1,CSDTQGAGETQYF,TGCAGCGACACACAGGGGGCGGGGGAGACCCAGTACTTC
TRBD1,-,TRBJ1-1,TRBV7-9,CASSPRTGSAEAFF,TGTGCCAGCAGCCCCCGGACAGGGAGCGCTGAAGCTTTCTTT
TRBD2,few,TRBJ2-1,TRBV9,CASSPREGSSYNEQFF,TGTGCCAGCAGCCCGCGGGAGGGGAGCTCCTACAATGAGCAGTTCTTC
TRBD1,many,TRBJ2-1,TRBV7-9,CASSSPPGQGTTNEQFF,TGTGCCAGCAGCTCCCCGCCGGGACAGGGGACGACCAATGAGCAGTTCTTC
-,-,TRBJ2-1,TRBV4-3,CASSQLLVNSYNEQFF,TGCGCCAGCAGCCAACTACTAGTGAACTCCTACAATGAGCAGTTCTTC
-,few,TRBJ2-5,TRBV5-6,CASSMDRQETQYF,TGTGCCAGCAGCATGGACAGACAAGAGACCCAGTACTTC
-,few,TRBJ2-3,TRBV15,CATSRQGGGLGTQYF,TGTGCCACCAGCAGACAGGGAGGCGGACTGGGTACGCAGTATTTT
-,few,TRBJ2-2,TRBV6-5,CASSYALAANTGELFF,TGTGCCAGCAGTTACGCCCTAGCAGCGAACACCGGGGAGCTGTTTTTT
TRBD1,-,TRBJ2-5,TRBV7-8,CASSLIGTVQETQYF,TGTGCCAGCAGCTTAATAGGGACAGTCCAAGAGACCCAGTACTTC
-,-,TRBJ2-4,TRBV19,CASSMGHRGEIAKNIQYF,TGTGCCAGTAGTATGGGACACCGAGGGGAAATAGCCAAAAACATTCAGTACTTC
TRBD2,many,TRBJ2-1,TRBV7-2,CASSSIRASGTGYEQFF,TGTGCCAGCAGCTCCATAAGGGCTAGCGGGACGGGATATGAGCAGTTCTTC
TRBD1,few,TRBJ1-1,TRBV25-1,CASSESLDRGRAFF,TGTGCCAGCAGTGAATCCCTGGACAGGGGACGAGCTTTCTTT
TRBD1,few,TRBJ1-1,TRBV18,CASSRQGQSTEAFF,TGTGCCAGCTCACGACAGGGGCAGAGCACTGAAGCTTTCTTT
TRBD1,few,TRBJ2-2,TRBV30,CAWSTGQGGKAGELFF,TGTGCCTGGAGTACGGGACAGGGAGGGAAGGCCGGGGAGCTGTTTTTT
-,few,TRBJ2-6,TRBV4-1,CASSQEGVSGANVLTF,TGCGCCAGCAGCCAAGAAGGGGTCTCTGGGGCCAACGTCCTGACTTTC
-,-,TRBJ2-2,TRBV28,CATRPINTGELFF,TGTGCCACTCGACCAATAAACACCGGGGAGCTGTTTTTT
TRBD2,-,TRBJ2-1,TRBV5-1,CASSFLAGDNEQFF,TGCGCCAGCAGCTTCCTAGCGGGAGACAATGAGCAGTTCTTC
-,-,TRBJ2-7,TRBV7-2,CASSLQGGEQYF,TGTGCCAGCAGCTTACAGGGGGGAGAGCAGTACTTC
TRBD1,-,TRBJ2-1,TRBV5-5,CASSSGTVQLGEQFF,TGTGCCAGCAGCTCCGGGACAGTACAACTCGGTGAGCAGTTCTTC